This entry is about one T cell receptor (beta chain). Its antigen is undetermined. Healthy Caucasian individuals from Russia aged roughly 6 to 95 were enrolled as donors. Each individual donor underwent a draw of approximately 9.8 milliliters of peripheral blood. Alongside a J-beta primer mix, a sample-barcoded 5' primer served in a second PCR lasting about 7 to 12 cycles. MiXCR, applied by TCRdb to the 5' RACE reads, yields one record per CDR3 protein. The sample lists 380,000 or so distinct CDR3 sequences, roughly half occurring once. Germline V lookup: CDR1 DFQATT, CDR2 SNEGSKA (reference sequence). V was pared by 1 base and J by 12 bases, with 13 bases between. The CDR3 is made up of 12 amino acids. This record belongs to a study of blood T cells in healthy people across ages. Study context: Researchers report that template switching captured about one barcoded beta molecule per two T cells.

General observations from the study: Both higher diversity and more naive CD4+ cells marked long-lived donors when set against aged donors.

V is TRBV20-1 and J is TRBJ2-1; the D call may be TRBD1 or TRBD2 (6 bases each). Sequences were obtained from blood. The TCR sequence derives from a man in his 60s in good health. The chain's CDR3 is CSARVVGGGQFF. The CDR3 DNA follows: TGCAGTGCTAGAGTGGTCGGAGGGGGGCAGTTCTTC.